This T cell receptor beta chain appears in the sequencing data of a study of OX40 agonist ivuxolimab in advanced cancers. Findings and limits, study-wide: Some nonresponders likewise displayed low normalized T-cell clonal expansion. Within 6 weeks, CD4+ and CD8+ blood T cells expanded clonally at 0.1 to 3.0 mg/kg. Patients who responded partially at 0.1-3.0 mg/kg showed clonal expansion ranking among the lowest. Undetermined was the antigen specificity of the expanded peripheral T cells.

This CDR3 spans 13 amino acids. Looked up from germline, CDR1 is MNHNS and CDR2 is SASEGT. With 8 bases removed from V and 0 bases from J, the gap between germline ends came to 10 bases. Data came from immunoSEQ multiplex PCR; TCRdb stores just in-frame clones and leaves some out. The sample records 8,000 or so clones, roughly 90% being singletons. On this clone: What it binds is not known.

The chain employs TRBV6-1 and TRBJ1-2; D unclear. The source was CD4+ or CD8+ T cells sorted from blood, collected in a trial of the OX40 agonist ivuxolimab. The receptor was derived from an adult with an advanced solid tumor such as melanoma, head and neck, liver or kidney cancer. The CDR3 nucleotides are TGTGCCAGCGGCACAGCTACTAACTATGGCTACACCTTC. It specifies CASGTATNYGYTF.